The present T cell receptor (beta chain) was sequenced within a study of shared clonotypes between healthy human individuals. This table comes from immunoSEQ multiplex PCR, and its TCRdb copy is limited to in-frame clones, with some not included. The sample lists approximately 2.5 million clones; approximately 93% were seen once. Germline-derived CDR1 and CDR2 are MDHEN and SYDVKM. V was pared by 6 bases and J by 3 bases, with 12 bases between. CDR3 length: 14 amino acids. This clone appeared a few times. The V and J genes are TRBV28 and TRBJ1-5, with a possible D match to TRBD1 (6 bases). The clonotype comes from a young man in good health. Some clones in this sample may be carry-over from other donors' samples. Sequenced sample: naive CD4+ T cells from PBMCs. Subset in this sample: CD45RA+ positively selected. CDR3 sequence reads: CASSATGDNQPQHF. The CDR3 nucleotides read TGTGCCAGCAGCGCGACAGGAGACAATCAGCCCCAGCATTTT.